This record concerns one T cell receptor (beta chain) sequence. In the authors' workflow: Reference gene primer amplification yielded estimated nucleated cell counts. Assay: immunoSEQ multiplex PCR; the TCRdb copy retains only in-frame clones and omits some. V, J and clone size derive from that table, while D and trimming were established from the DNA sequence. The sample lists roughly 99,000 clones; roughly 80% were seen once. Germline V CDR1 and CDR2: SGHTA, FQGTGA. The CDR3 covers 13 residues. Losses at the gene ends were 3 bases for V and 4 bases for J; bases not matched to a gene: 1. This specimen comes from a study of blood T cell repertoires in COVID-19.

The sample comprised peripheral blood. The V gene is TRBV7-3, the J gene TRBJ1-1, with 8 bases matching TRBD1. The source is a human donor in a cohort sampled during active COVID-19. CDR3: CASSFTGGTEAFF. The CDR3 bases are TGTGCCAGCAGCTTTACAGGGGGCACTGAAGCTTTCTTT.